Sequencing of this TCR beta chain was carried out in a study of blood T cell repertoires in COVID-19. The wider study: Donors in the United States, Italy and Spain gave samples during acute or convalescent COVID-19. Nucleic acid was either cDNA or gDNA, and it came from T cells, B-cell-depleted T cells, or PBMCs.

This table comes from immunoSEQ multiplex PCR, and its TCRdb copy is limited to in-frame clones, with some not included. The sample lists 220,000 or so clones, 70% to 90% occurring once. In regard to this clone: Other DNA sequences in this sample translate to the same CDR3.

Germline V gene lookup returns CDR1 LNHDA and CDR2 SQIVND (reference sequence). V was pared by 5 bases and J by 1 base, with 6 bases between. The CDR3 runs 13 residues. The sequenced sample was peripheral blood. This sequence was found in a man aged 50-59 years who had recovered from COVID-19. V and J are TRBV19 and TRBJ2-1; D gene unclear. The CDR3 nucleotides read TGTGCCAGTAGTCCCCTTTCCTACAATGAGCAGTTCTTC. The encoded protein is CASSPLSYNEQFF.